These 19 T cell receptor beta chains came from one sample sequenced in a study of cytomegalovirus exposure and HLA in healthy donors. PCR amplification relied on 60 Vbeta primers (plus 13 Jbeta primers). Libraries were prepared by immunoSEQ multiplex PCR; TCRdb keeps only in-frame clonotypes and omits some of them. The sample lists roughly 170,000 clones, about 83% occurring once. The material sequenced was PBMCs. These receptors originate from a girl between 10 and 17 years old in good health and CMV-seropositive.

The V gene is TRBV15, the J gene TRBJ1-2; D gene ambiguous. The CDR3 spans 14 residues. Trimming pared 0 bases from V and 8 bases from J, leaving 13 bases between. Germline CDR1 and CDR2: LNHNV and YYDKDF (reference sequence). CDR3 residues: CATSRDLAEGGYTF. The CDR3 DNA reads TGTGCCACCAGCAGAGATCTGGCCGAGGGAGGCTACACCTTC.

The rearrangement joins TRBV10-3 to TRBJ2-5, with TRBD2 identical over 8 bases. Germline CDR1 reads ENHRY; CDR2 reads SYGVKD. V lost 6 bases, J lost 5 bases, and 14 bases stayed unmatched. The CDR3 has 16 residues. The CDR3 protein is CAIRGERGLGVETQYF. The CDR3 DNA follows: TGTGCCATCAGGGGCGAGCGGGGGCTAGGAGTCGAGACCCAGTACTTC.

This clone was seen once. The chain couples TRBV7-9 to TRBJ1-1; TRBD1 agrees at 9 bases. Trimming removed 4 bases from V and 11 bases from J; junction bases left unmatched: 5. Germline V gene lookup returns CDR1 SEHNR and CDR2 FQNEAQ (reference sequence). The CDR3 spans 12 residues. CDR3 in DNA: TGTGCCAGCAGCTCCGGGACAGGGCGCGCTTTCTTT. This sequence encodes CASSSGTGRAFF.

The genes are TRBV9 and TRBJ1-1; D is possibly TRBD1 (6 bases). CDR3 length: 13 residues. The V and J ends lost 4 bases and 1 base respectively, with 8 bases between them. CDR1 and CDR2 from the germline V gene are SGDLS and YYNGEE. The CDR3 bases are TGTGCCAGCAGCTTGGACAGGAACACTGAAGCTTTCTTT. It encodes CASSLDRNTEAFF. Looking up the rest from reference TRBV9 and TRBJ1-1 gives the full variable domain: DSGVTQTPKHLITATGQRVTLRCSPRSGDLSVYWYQQSLDQGLQFLIQYYNGEERAKGNILERFSAQQFPDLHSELNLSSLELGDSALYFCASSLDRNTEAFFGQGTRLTVV.

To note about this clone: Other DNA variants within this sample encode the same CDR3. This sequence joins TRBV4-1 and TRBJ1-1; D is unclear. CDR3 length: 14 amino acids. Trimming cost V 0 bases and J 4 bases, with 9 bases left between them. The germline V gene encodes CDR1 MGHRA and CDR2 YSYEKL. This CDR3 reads CASSQDRAGTEAFF. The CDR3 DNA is TGCGCCAGCAGCCAAGATCGGGCGGGCACTGAAGCTTTCTTT.

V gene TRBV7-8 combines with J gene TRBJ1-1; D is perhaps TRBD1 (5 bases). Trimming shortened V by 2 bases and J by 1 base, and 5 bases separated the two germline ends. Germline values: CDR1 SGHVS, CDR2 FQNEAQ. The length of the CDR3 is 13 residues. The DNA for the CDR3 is TGTGCCAGCAGCTTAAGGGGGAACACTGAAGCTTTCTTT. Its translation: CASSLRGNTEAFF. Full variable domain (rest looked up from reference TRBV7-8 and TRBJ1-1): GAGVSQSPRYKVAKRGQDVALRCDPISGHVSLFWYQQALGQGPEFLTYFQNEAQLDKSGLPSDRFFAERPEGSVSTLKIQRTQQEDSAVYLCASSLRGNTEAFFGQGTRLTVV.

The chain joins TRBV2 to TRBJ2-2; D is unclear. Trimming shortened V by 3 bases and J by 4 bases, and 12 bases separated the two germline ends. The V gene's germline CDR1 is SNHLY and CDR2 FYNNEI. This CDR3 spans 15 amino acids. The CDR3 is CASSEAGSATGELFF. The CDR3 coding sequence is TGTGCCAGCAGTGAGGCAGGAAGTGCCACCGGGGAGCTGTTTTTT.

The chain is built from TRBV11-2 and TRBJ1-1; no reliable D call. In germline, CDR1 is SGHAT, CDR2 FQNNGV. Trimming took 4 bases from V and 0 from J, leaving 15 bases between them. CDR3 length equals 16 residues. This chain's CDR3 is CASSSHGGKMNTEAFF. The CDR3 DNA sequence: TGTGCCAGCAGCTCCCATGGCGGAAAAATGAACACTGAAGCTTTCTTT.

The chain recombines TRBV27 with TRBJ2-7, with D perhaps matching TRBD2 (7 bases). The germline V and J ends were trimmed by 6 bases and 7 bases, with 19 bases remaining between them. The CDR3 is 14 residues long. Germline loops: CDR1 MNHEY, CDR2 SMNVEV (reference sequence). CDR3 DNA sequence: TGTGCCAGCAGCTCCGGTCGGGGGGCCGGGGAGCAGTACTTC. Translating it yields CASSSGRGAGEQYF.

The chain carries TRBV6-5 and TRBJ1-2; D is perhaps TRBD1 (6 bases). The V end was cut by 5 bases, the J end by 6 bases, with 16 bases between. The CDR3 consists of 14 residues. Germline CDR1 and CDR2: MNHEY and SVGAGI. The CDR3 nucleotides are TGTGCCAGCAGTCCCCGACAGGAGAGGAATGGCTACACCTTC. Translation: CASSPRQERNGYTF.

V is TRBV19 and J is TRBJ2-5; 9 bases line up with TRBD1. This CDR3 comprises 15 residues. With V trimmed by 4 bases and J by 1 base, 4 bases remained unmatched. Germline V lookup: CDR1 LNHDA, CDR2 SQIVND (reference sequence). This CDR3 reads CASSTDRGSQETQYF. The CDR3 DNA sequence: TGTGCCAGTAGTACTGACAGGGGGTCCCAAGAGACCCAGTACTTC.

CDR3 in amino acids: CASSAGGGTMNTEAFF. The CDR3 DNA reads TGTGCCAGCAGCGCAGGGGGCGGGACCATGAACACTGAAGCTTTCTTT. This chain uses TRBV9 with TRBJ1-1; TRBD1 matches at 8 bases. There are 16 residues in the CDR3. In germline, CDR1 is SGDLS, CDR2 YYNGEE. J was trimmed by 0 bases and V by 3 bases; bases with no gene match: 7. The variable domain in full, with the rest retrieved from reference TRBV9 and TRBJ1-1, is DSGVTQTPKHLITATGQRVTLRCSPRSGDLSVYWYQQSLDQGLQFLIQYYNGEERAKGNILERFSAQQFPDLHSELNLSSLELGDSALYFCASSAGGGTMNTEAFFGQGTRLTVV.

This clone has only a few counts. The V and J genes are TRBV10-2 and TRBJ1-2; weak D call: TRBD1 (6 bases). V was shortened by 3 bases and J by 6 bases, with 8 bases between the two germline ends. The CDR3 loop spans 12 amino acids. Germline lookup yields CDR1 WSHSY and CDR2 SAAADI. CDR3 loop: CASSEGTHGYTF. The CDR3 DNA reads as TGCGCCAGCAGTGAAGGGACACATGGCTACACCTTC.

CDR3 sequence: CASSYDGSSGNTIYF. CDR3 DNA: TGTGCCAGCAGTTACGATGGGAGCTCTGGAAACACCATATATTTT. This chain links TRBV6-5 with TRBJ1-3; D is unresolved. Looked up from germline, CDR1 is MNHEY and CDR2 is SVGAGI. The CDR3 spans 15 residues. V was trimmed by 2 bases and J by 0 bases, leaving 8 bases between them.

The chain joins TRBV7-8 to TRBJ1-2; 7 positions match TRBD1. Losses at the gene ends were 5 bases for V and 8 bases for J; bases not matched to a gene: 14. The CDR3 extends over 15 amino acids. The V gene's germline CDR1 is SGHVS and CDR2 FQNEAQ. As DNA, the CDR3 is TGTGCCAGCAGCCCCTCGGACAGGCACCTCTGGGGCTACACCTTC. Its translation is CASSPSDRHLWGYTF.

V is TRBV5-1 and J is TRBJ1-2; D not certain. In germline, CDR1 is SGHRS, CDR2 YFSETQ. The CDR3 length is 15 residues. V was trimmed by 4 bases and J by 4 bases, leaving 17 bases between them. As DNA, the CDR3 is TGCGCCAGCAGCCCCACGCTTCTAGGGAGCTATGGCTACACCTTC. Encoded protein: CASSPTLLGSYGYTF. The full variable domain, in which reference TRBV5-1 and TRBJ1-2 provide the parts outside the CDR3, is KAGVTQTPRYLIKTRGQQVTLSCSPISGHRSVSWYQQTPGQGLQFLFEYFSETQRNKGNFPGRFSGRQFSNSRSEMNVSTLELGDSALYLCASSPTLLGSYGYTFGSGTRLTVV.

CDR3 nucleotides: TGTGCCAGCAGCTTGGAGCGGGGGGGCGACTCCTACAATGAGCAGTTCTTC. Its protein product is CASSLERGGDSYNEQFF. The chain is built from TRBV5-4 and TRBJ2-1; 10 nucleotides match TRBD2. The V segment lost 0 bases and the J segment 0 bases; nucleotides outside the gene matches: 3. The germline CDR1 and CDR2 sequences are SGHNT and YYREEE (reference sequence). The CDR3 is 17 amino acids.

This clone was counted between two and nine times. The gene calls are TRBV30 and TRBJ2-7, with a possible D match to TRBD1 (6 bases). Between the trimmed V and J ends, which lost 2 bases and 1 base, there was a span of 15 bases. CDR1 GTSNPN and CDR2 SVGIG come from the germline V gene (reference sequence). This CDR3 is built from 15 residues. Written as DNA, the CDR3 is TGTGCCTGGAGTCCCGGACAGAAGTCATCCTACGAGCAGTACTTC. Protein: CAWSPGQKSSYEQYF. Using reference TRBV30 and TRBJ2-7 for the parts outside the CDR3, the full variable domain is SQTIHQWPATLVQPVGSPLSLECTVEGTSNPNLYWYRQAAGRGLQLLFYSVGIGQISSEVPQNLSASRPQDRQFILSSKKLLLSDSGFYLCAWSPGQKSSYEQYFGPGTRLTVT.

CDR3: CASSRGGGSGADTQYF. The CDR3 region has the DNA TGTGCCAGCAGCCGTGGGGGGGGGTCCGGAGCAGATACGCAGTATTTT. The J gene is TRBJ2-3, the V gene TRBV5-4; 7 positions match TRBD2. The V segment lost 4 bases and the J segment 4 bases; nucleotides outside the gene matches: 12. Germline-derived CDR1 and CDR2 are SGHNT and YYREEE (reference sequence). The CDR3 length is 16 residues. Full variable domain (outside the CDR3, taken from reference TRBV5-4 and TRBJ2-3): ETGVTQSPTHLIKTRGQQVTLRCSSQSGHNTVSWYQQALGQGPQFIFQYYREEENGRGNFPPRFSGLQFPNYSSELNVNALELDDSALYLCASSRGGGSGADTQYFGPGTRLTVL.